Listed below are T cell receptor beta chains from one sample, sequenced in a study of blood T cell repertoires in COVID-19. The assay was immunoSEQ multiplex PCR, and TCRdb's table has in-frame clones only and misses some. The sample includes about 150,000 clones, 80% to 90% of them seen just once. The sample comprised peripheral blood. These receptors all stem from a woman in her thirties or forties with acute or convalescent COVID-19. Each CDR3 is given with its conserved first and last residue. A D gene is named only where the DNA matches it firmly. Not all rows give a size; the values are once, few, many and, for expanded clones, a class.

j_call d_call v_call clone_size cdr3_aa cdr3_nt
TRBJ2-7 TRBD1 TRBV19 once CASSAGQGVYEQYF TGTGCCAGTAGTGCGGGACAGGGGGTATACGAGCAGTACTTC
TRBJ1-5 - TRBV30 - CAWSVTQANQPQHF TGTGCCTGGAGTGTAACACAGGCAAATCAGCCCCAGCATTTT
TRBJ2-2 - TRBV4-2 - CASSQFRQGNTGELFF TGTGCCAGCAGCCAATTTCGTCAGGGAAACACCGGGGAGCTGTTTTTT
TRBJ2-7 TRBD1 TRBV10-2 - CASSGPQGAYEQYF TGCGCCAGCAGTGGCCCCCAGGGGGCCTACGAGCAGTACTTC
TRBJ1-2 TRBD1 TRBV28 - CASSFPPTGVGWGYTF TGTGCCAGCAGTTTCCCACCGACAGGGGTGGGTTGGGGCTACACCTTC
TRBJ2-3 TRBD2 TRBV5-1 - CASSLRLAPDTQYF TGCGCCAGCAGCTTGAGACTAGCCCCAGATACGCAGTATTTT
TRBJ2-7 - TRBV5-6 once CASSLWLELYEQYF TGTGCCAGCAGCTTATGGCTAGAGCTCTACGAGCAGTACTTC
TRBJ1-1 - TRBV30 - CAWSPSGRGRNTEAFF TGTGCCTGGAGCCCTTCCGGGCGGGGAAGGAACACTGAAGCTTTCTTT
TRBJ1-1 - TRBV11-3 - CASSLSGEGTEAFF TGTGCCAGCAGCTTATCAGGGGAGGGGACTGAAGCTTTCTTT
TRBJ1-5 TRBD1 TRBV10-1 few CASSESGQGLQPQHF TGCGCCAGCAGTGAGTCGGGACAGGGTCTGCAGCCCCAGCATTTT
TRBJ2-7 TRBD1 TRBV15 - CATSSFQGQGDYEQYF TGTGCCACCAGCAGTTTCCAGGGACAGGGGGATTACGAGCAGTACTTC
TRBJ2-7 - TRBV10-3 once CAISESTQGEQYF TGTGCCATCAGTGAGTCGACGCAGGGAGAGCAGTACTTC
TRBJ2-2 TRBD1 TRBV9 - CASSVDPGGNTGELFF TGTGCCAGCAGCGTAGACCCAGGGGGGAACACCGGGGAGCTGTTTTTT
TRBJ2-7 TRBD2 TRBV7-2 few CASSLASASGLWEQYF TGTGCCAGCAGCTTAGCATCGGCTAGCGGGCTCTGGGAGCAGTACTTC
TRBJ2-7 TRBD2 TRBV15 - CATSRPRDRANSGGASYEQYF TGTGCCACCAGCAGGCCCCGGGACAGGGCCAATAGCGGGGGGGCTTCCTACGAGCAGTACTTC
TRBJ1-4 - TRBV7-2 once CASSFDSFDEKLFF TGTGCCAGCAGCTTCGACTCGTTCGATGAAAAACTGTTTTTT
TRBJ2-1 TRBD2 TRBV7-9 - CASSLSRLAGGRNEQFF TGTGCCAGCAGCTTGTCCCGACTAGCGGGGGGGAGAAATGAGCAGTTCTTC
TRBJ1-6 - TRBV27 - CASGGRSGSYNSPLHF TGTGCCAGCGGGGGGAGGAGTGGCTCCTATAATTCACCCCTCCACTTT
TRBJ2-2 TRBD1 TRBV3-1/TRBV3-2 - CASSQRQGGNTGELFF TGTGCCAGCAGCCAGCGACAGGGGGGTAACACCGGGGAGCTGTTTTTT
TRBJ2-7 - TRBV5-6 - CASSGGHLYEQYF TGTGCCAGCAGCGGGGGACACCTCTACGAGCAGTACTTC
TRBJ2-1 - TRBV29-1 - CSVDVGVGSYNEQFF TGCAGCGTTGACGTGGGAGTCGGCTCCTACAATGAGCAGTTCTTC
TRBJ2-3 - TRBV29-1 - CSVNYQSDTQYF TGCAGCGTGAATTACCAGTCAGATACGCAGTATTTT
TRBJ1-6 - TRBV9 - CASSILEDSPLHF TGTGCCAGCAGCATTTTAGAGGATTCACCCCTCCACTTT
TRBJ2-5 TRBD2 TRBV30 few CAWSEGLAGETQYF TGTGCCTGGAGCGAGGGACTAGCGGGAGAGACCCAGTACTTC
TRBJ2-3 TRBD2 TRBV10-3 - CAISLLRSSGGADTQYF TGTGCCATCAGCCTGCTTCGATCTAGCGGGGGGGCAGATACGCAGTATTTT
TRBJ1-4 - TRBV29-1 - CSVLTAEKLFF TGCAGCGTACTCACCGCTGAAAAACTGTTTTTT
TRBJ1-5 - TRBV6-6 - CASSRQTESNQPQHF TGTGCCAGCAGTAGACAGACGGAGAGCAATCAGCCCCAGCATTTT
TRBJ1-6 - TRBV3-1/TRBV3-2 few CASTMGGSYNSPLHF TGTGCCAGCACCATGGGAGGCTCCTATAATTCACCCCTCCACTTT
TRBJ2-3 TRBD2 TRBV5-4 - CASRPPTSGAPDTQYF TGTGCCAGCAGACCGCCGACTAGCGGGGCCCCAGATACGCAGTATTTT
TRBJ1-2 - TRBV25-1 - CASSEIGEQDKPNYGYTF TGTGCCAGCAGTGAAATAGGCGAACAGGATAAACCTAACTATGGCTACACCTTC
TRBJ2-3 - TRBV20-1 - CSARRDTQYF TGCAGTGCTAGACGGGATACGCAGTATTTT
TRBJ1-1 TRBD1 TRBV6-5 - CASLGQADTEAFF TGTGCCAGCCTCGGACAGGCGGACACTGAAGCTTTCTTT
TRBJ1-5 - TRBV2 many CASSGDIQPQHF TGTGCCAGCAGTGGGGACATTCAGCCCCAGCATTTT
TRBJ1-6 - TRBV10-3 few CAISDRVGRGNSPLHF TGTGCCATCAGTGATCGGGTAGGAAGAGGAAATTCACCCCTCCACTTT
TRBJ2-7 TRBD2 TRBV3-1/TRBV3-2 - CASSQGTSDPYEQYF TGTGCCAGCAGCCAGGGGACTAGCGACCCTTACGAGCAGTACTTC
TRBJ2-7 TRBD1 TRBV28 once CASSPGQGYEQYF TGTGCCAGCAGCCCGGGACAGGGCTACGAGCAGTACTTC
TRBJ1-2 - TRBV30 - CAWIAGQGYYGYTF TGTGCCTGGATCGCCGGGCAGGGGTACTATGGCTACACCTTC
TRBJ2-2 - TRBV12-2 - CASRLEWTGCVSYTGELFF TGTGCAAGTCGCTTAGAGTGGACAGGGTGTGTGTCCTACACCGGGGAGCTGTTTTTT
TRBJ2-3 TRBD1 TRBV24-1 - CATGRQGDTQYF TGTGCCACCGGTAGACAGGGAGATACGCAGTATTTT
TRBJ1-6 - TRBV19 - CATNSREDGSPLHF TGTGCCACAAACTCCAGGGAGGACGGTTCACCCCTCCACTTT
TRBJ1-1 - TRBV23-1 - CASSQFWFAKPNGTEAFF TGCGCCAGCAGTCAATTTTGGTTTGCCAAACCAAACGGGACTGAAGCTTTCTTT
TRBJ1-6 - TRBV3-1/TRBV3-2 - CASSQDTDPRSSYYNSPLHF TGTGCCAGCAGCCAAGATACTGATCCAAGGAGCAGCTACTATAATTCACCCCTCCACTTT
TRBJ1-5 - TRBV5-5 - CASNTVLGNQPQHF TGTGCCAGCAACACAGTTTTGGGCAATCAGCCCCAGCATTTT
TRBJ2-7 - TRBV3-1/TRBV3-2 - CASSHTYEQYF TGTGCCAGCAGCCACACATACGAGCAGTACTTC
TRBJ1-2 TRBD1 TRBV6-6 - CASSYSRQGAWGYTF TGTGCCAGCAGTTACTCCCGGCAGGGGGCTTGGGGCTACACCTTC
TRBJ2-3 - TRBV5-1 once CASSLEDFNTDTQYF TGCGCCAGCAGCTTGGAAGACTTTAACACAGATACGCAGTATTTT
TRBJ2-2 TRBD1 TRBV5-6 - CASSTGTGYTGELFF TGTGCCAGCAGCACCGGGACAGGGTACACCGGGGAGCTGTTTTTT
TRBJ2-3 TRBD1 TRBV13 - CASSLGQGPTDTQYF TGTGCCAGCAGCTTAGGACAGGGGCCCACAGATACGCAGTATTTT
TRBJ2-7 TRBD1 TRBV15 - CATSRDGQGLSEQYF TGTGCCACCAGCAGGGACGGACAGGGCCTCTCCGAGCAGTACTTC